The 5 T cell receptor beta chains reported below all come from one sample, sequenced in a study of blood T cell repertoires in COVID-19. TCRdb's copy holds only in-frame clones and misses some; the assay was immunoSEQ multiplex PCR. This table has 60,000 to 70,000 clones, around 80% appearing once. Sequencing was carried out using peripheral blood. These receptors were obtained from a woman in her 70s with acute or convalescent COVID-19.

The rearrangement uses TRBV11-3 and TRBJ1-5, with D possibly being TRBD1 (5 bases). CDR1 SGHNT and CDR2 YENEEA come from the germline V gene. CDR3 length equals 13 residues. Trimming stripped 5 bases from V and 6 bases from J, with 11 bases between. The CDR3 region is CASSDGGGQPQHF. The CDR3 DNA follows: TGTGCCAGCAGCGACGGCGGGGGTCAGCCCCAGCATTTT.

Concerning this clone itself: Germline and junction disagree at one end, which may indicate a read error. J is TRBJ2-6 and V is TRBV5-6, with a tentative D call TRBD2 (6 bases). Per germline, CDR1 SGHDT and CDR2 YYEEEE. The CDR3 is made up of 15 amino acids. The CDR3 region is CASRLGGAGANVLTF. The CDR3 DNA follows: TGTGCCAGCAGGTTGGGCGGGGCTGGGGCCAACGTCCTGACTTTC.

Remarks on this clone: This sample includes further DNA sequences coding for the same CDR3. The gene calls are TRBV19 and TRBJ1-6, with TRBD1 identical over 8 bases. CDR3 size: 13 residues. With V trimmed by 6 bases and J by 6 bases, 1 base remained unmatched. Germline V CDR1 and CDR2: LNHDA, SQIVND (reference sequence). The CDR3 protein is CASRTGGNSPLHF. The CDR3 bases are TGTGCCAGTAGAACAGGGGGTAATTCACCCCTCCACTTT.

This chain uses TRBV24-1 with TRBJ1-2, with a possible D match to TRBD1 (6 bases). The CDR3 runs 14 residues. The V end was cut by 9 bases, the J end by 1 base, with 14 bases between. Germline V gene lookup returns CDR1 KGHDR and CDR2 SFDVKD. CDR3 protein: CATQSPDSNYGYTF. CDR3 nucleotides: TGTGCCACCCAATCTCCGGACAGTAACTATGGCTACACCTTC.

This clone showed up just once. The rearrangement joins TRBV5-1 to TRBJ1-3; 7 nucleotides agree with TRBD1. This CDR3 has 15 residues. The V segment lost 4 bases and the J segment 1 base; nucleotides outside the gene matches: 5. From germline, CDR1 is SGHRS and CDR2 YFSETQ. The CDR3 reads CASSPSTGSGNTIYF. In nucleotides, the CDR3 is TGCGCCAGCAGCCCTTCGACAGGGTCTGGAAACACCATATATTTT.